Below are 15 T cell receptor beta chains sequenced from a single sample in a study of T cell repertoires in cytomegalovirus infection. Their antigens are not known. In TCRdb, the reads were re-called with MiXCR into one record per CDR3 protein. The sample consists of roughly 990,000 distinct CDR3 sequences, around 30% of them appearing once. The specimen comprised cultured CD8+ T cells from PBMCs, sampled from culture after CMV antigen stimulation. These receptors came from a human donor in good health (CMV status not recorded). Some clones in this sample may be carry-over from other donors' samples.

This clonotype was counted ten times or more. The chain combines TRBV4-2 with TRBJ2-3; a possible D gene is TRBD1 (6 bases). The CDR3 is 13 residues long. Between the trimmed V and J ends, which lost 6 bases and 4 bases, there was a span of 11 bases. Germline V gene sequence: CDR1 LGHNA, CDR2 YNFKEQ. The CDR3 DNA reads as TGTGCCAGCAGGCCAACAGGGTCAGATACGCAGTATTTT. Its protein product is CASRPTGSDTQYF.

Only a few counts were recorded for this clonotype. The chain combines TRBV5-1 with TRBJ2-2; a weak D match, TRBD2 (5 bases). This CDR3 region has 16 residues. Trimming removed 0 bases at V and 2 bases at J, with 11 bases between. Germline-derived CDR1 and CDR2 are SGHRS and YFSETQ. The CDR3 coding sequence is TGCGCCAGCAGCTTGGTAGAGGGAAGAAACACCGGGGAGCTGTTTTTT. Protein sequence: CASSLVEGRNTGELFF.

This rearrangement joins TRBV7-9 to TRBJ1-5; 8 nucleotides match TRBD1. The V gene's germline CDR1 is SEHNR and CDR2 FQNEAQ (reference sequence). There are 15 residues in the CDR3. The V segment lost 3 bases and the J segment 6 bases; nucleotides outside the gene matches: 7. The CDR3 DNA reads TGTGCCAGCAGCTTTTCCACAGGGGGTGGTCAGCCCCAGCATTTT. It is translated as CASSFSTGGGQPQHF.

V usage is TRBV6-1 and J usage is TRBJ1-5; maybe TRBD1 (6 bases). The CDR3 has 14 residues. Looked up from germline, CDR1 is MNHNS and CDR2 is SASEGT. V lost 9 bases and J lost 2, with 14 bases in between. The CDR3 region is CASKDRSGNQPQHF. CDR3 nucleotides: TGTGCCAGTAAAGACAGGAGCGGCAATCAGCCCCAGCATTTT.

The rearrangement uses TRBV4-1 and TRBJ1-2; D remains unclear. CDR3 size: 12 residues. Germline-derived CDR1 and CDR2 are MGHRA and YSYEKL. The germline V and J ends were trimmed by 3 bases and 8 bases, with 10 bases remaining between them. The chain's CDR3 is CASSHEGIGYTF. CDR3 nucleotide sequence: TGCGCCAGCAGCCACGAAGGCATCGGCTACACCTTC.

J is TRBJ2-7 and V is TRBV27, with TRBD1 matching over 8 bases. The CDR3 sequence is 13 residues long. Germline V gene data show CDR1 as MNHEY and CDR2 as SMNVEV (reference sequence). V trimming: 2 bases; J trimming: 6 bases; junction bases outside the gene matches: 3. CDR3 DNA sequence: TGTGCCAGCAGTTTAAGACAGGGGCTCGAGCAGTACGTC. Its translation is CASSLRQGLEQYV.

Only a few counts were recorded for this clonotype. This sequence joins TRBV4-2 and TRBJ2-3, with 9 bases matching TRBD2. The CDR3 spans 16 residues. Trimming removed 0 bases from V and 6 bases from J; junction bases left unmatched: 7. Germline loops: CDR1 LGHNA, CDR2 YNFKEQ. The CDR3 loop is CASSQDAAGGGDTQYF. For the CDR3, the DNA is TGTGCCAGCAGCCAAGACGCAGCGGGGGGTGGTGATACGCAGTATTTT.

The chain employs TRBV5-6 and TRBJ2-7, with unresolved D. V was trimmed by 4 bases and J by 4 bases, leaving 18 bases between them. Germline values: CDR1 SGHDT, CDR2 YYEEEE. The CDR3 runs to 15 residues. CDR3 loop: CASSTRPPWRYEQYV. The CDR3 DNA is TGTGCCAGCAGCACCCGCCCCCCATGGAGATACGAGCAGTACGTC.

This clonotype has just a few counts. The chain links TRBV10-2 to TRBJ2-5; 11 positions agree with TRBD2. CDR3 length equals 14 residues. The germline gives CDR1 WSHSY, CDR2 SAAADI. J gave up 5 bases and V 8 bases, and 7 bases lay outside the gene matches. DNA of the CDR3: TGCGCCAGCGGAGTAGCGGGGGGGCGGGAGACCCAGTACTTC. Translation: CASGVAGGRETQYF.

V gene TRBV27 combines with J gene TRBJ2-7; perhaps TRBD2 as D (6 bases). This CDR3 comprises 16 residues. V lost 4 bases and J lost 5, with 21 bases in between. The germline V gene has CDR1 MNHEY and CDR2 SMNVEV (reference sequence). The chain's CDR3 is CASSSLPAGQRDEQYF. Here the CDR3 DNA reads TGTGCCAGCAGTTCCCTCCCTGCGGGGCAAAGAGACGAGCAGTACTTC.

The gene calls are TRBV7-4 and TRBJ2-3; 7 bases map to TRBD1. J lost 4 bases, V lost 6 bases, and 7 bases had no gene match. This CDR3 has 14 residues. Germline CDR1 reads SGHVT; CDR2 reads SQSDAQ. CDR3 amino acids: CASSRTGEADTQYF. The CDR3 nucleotides are TGTGCCAGCAGTCGCACAGGGGAAGCAGATACGCAGTATTTT.

The chain couples TRBV27 to TRBJ1-1; no firm D call. Germline V gene lookup returns CDR1 MNHEY and CDR2 SMNVEV (reference sequence). Trimming left V 6 bases short and J 11 bases short, with 19 bases between. The CDR3 spans 13 residues. Here the CDR3 reads CASSLGPLGLAFF. CDR3 bases: TGTGCCAGCAGCCTTGGACCCCTTGGTTTGGCTTTCTTT.

On this clonotype itself: Because it lacks the conserved phenylalanine or tryptophan at the end, this CDR3 is likely a read error. This rearrangement joins TRBV27 to TRBJ1-4; D is unresolved. CDR1 is MNHEY and CDR2 is SMNVEV in the germline V gene (reference sequence). V gave up 3 bases and J gave up 6 bases, with 11 bases separating them. This CDR3 comprises 14 residues. In nucleotides, the CDR3 is TGTGCCAGCAGTTTGAAACCATTTCATGAAAAACTGTTTTCT. Protein product: CASSLKPFHEKLFS.

The chain is built from TRBV12-3 or TRBV12-4 and TRBJ2-2; 8 positions match TRBD2. V lost 6 bases, J lost 7 bases, and 19 bases stayed unmatched. The CDR3 extends over 18 amino acids. CDR3 in DNA: TGTGCCAGCAGACCCTCCGGGGGGGGTGTGAAGGATGGCGGGGAGCTGTTTTTT. Amino acids: CASRPSGGGVKDGGELFF.

This clonotype has at least ten counts. This rearrangement joins TRBV20-1 to TRBJ2-2; 9 positions agree with TRBD1. CDR1 is DFQATT, CDR2 SNEGSKA, per germline (reference sequence). Trimming removed 5 bases from V and 6 bases from J; junction bases left unmatched: 7. This CDR3 is 14 amino acids long. The CDR3 sequence is CSADTGGTAGELFF. CDR3 sequence (DNA): TGCAGTGCTGATACAGGGGGCACGGCCGGGGAGCTGTTTTTT.